This T cell receptor beta chain was retrieved from a study of blood T cells in healthy people across ages. The use of a sample-barcoded 5' primer and a J-beta primer mix characterized a second PCR of about 6 to 12 cycles. In TCRdb, the 5' RACE reads were re-called with MiXCR into one record per CDR3 protein. Of 450,000 to 700,000 distinct CDR3 sequences in the sample, approximately 25% were seen once. Regarding the study as a whole: In older individuals, TCR beta diversity per million T cells was lower, falling roughly linearly with age.

This clonotype occurred once. The target antigen is unknown. A read error may produce the germline difference seen at one junction end. This CDR3 has 14 amino acids. This clonotype was sampled from an older woman in good health. The chain combines TRBV12-3 or TRBV12-4 with TRBJ2-3; 7 bases line up with TRBD2. The sample taken for sequencing was blood. The CDR3 nucleotides read TGTGCCAGCAGTCCCCCGGGGGGAACAGATGCGCAGTATTTT. This codes for CASSPPGGTDAQYF.